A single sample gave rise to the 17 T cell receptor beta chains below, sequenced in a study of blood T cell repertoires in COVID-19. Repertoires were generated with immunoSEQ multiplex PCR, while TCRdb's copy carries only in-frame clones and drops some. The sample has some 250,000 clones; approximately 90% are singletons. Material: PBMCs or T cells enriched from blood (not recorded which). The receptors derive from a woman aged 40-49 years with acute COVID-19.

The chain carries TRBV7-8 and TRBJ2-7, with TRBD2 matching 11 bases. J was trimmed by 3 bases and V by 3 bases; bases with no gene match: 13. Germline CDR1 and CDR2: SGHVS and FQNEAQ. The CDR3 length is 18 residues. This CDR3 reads CASSFPQLLGLAVYEQYF. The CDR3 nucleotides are TGTGCCAGCAGCTTTCCGCAGCTTCTGGGACTAGCGGTCTACGAGCAGTACTTC.

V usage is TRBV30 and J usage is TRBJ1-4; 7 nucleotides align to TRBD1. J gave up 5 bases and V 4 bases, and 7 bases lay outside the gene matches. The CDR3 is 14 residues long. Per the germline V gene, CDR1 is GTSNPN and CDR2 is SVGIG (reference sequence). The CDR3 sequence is CAWNRDSKNEKLFF. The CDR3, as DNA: TGTGCCTGGAACCGGGACAGTAAAAATGAAAAACTGTTTTTT.

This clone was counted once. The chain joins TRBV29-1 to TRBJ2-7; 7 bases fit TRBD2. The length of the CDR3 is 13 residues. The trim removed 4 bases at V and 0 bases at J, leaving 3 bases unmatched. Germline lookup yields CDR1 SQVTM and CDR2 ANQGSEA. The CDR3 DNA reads TGCAGCGTTGGGGGGGGGAACTCCTACGAGCAGTACTTC. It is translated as CSVGGGNSYEQYF.

DNA for the CDR3: TGTGCCTGGAGCGACTCAGCTGAAGCTTTCTTT. It yields the protein CAWSDSAEAFF. The V call is TRBV30, the J call TRBJ1-1; no clear D gene. Trimming cost V 3 bases and J 6 bases, with 8 bases left between them. Germline lookup yields CDR1 GTSNPN and CDR2 SVGIG (reference sequence). There are 11 residues in the CDR3.

CDR3: CASRWTGRDEQFF. The CDR3 DNA reads as TGTGCCAGCAGGTGGACAGGGCGGGATGAGCAGTTCTTC. J is TRBJ2-1 and V is TRBV28; TRBD1 matches at 8 bases. Germline-derived CDR1 and CDR2 are MDHEN and SYDVKM. There are 13 residues in the CDR3. With V trimmed by 6 bases and J by 8 bases, 6 bases remained unmatched.

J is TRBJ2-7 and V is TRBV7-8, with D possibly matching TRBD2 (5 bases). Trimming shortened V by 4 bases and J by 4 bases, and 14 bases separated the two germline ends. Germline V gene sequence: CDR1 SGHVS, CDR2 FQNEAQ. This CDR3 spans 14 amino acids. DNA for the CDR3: TGTGCCAGCAGCTCCCGTCTAGCCGTTTACGAGCAGTACTTC. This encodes CASSSRLAVYEQYF.

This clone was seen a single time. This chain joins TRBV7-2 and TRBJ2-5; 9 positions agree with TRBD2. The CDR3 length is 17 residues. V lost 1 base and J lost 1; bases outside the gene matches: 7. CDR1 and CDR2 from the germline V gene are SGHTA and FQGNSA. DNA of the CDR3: TGTGCCAGCAGCTTAGGAATTGCTAGCGGGACCCAAGAGACCCAGTACTTC. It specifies CASSLGIASGTQETQYF.

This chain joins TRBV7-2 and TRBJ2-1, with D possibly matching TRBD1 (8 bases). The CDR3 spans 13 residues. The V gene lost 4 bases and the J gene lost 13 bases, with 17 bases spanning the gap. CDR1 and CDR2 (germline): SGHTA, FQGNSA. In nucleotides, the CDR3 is TGTGCCAGCAGCTCGCGTACAGGGGGGGAACAGTTCTTC. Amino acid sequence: CASSSRTGGEQFF.

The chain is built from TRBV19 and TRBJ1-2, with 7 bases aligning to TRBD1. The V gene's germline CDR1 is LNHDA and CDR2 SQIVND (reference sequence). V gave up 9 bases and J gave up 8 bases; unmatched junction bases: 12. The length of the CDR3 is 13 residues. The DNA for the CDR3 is TGTGCCAGCAGTCCGAGAGACAGGGTCGGCTACACCTTC. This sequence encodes CASSPRDRVGYTF. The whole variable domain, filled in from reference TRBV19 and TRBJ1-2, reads DGGITQSPKYLFRKEGQNVTLSCEQNLNHDAMYWYRQDPGQGLRLIYYSQIVNDFQKGDIAEGYSVSREKKESFPLTVTSAQKNPTAFYLCASSPRDRVGYTFGSGTRLTVV.

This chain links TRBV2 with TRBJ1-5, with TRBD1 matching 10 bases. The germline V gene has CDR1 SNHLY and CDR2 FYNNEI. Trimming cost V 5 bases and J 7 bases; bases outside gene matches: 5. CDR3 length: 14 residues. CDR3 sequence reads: CASSPDRGGQPQHF. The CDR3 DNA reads TGTGCCAGCAGTCCGGACAGGGGGGGACAGCCCCAGCATTTT.

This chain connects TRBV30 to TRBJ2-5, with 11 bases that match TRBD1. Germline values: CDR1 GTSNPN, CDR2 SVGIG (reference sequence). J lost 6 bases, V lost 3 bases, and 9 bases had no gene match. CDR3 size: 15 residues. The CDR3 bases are TGTGCCTGGAGCGCCCTGGACAGGGGGCAAAAGACCCAGTACTTC. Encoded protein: CAWSALDRGQKTQYF.

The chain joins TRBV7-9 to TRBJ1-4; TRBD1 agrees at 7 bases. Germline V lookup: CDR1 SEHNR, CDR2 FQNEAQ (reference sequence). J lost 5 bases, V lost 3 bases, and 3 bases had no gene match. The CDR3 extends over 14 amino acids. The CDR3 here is CASSFYRGNEKLFF. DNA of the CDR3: TGTGCCAGCAGCTTTTACAGGGGAAATGAAAAACTGTTTTTT. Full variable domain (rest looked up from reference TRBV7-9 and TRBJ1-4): DTGVSQNPRHKITKRGQNVTFRCDPISEHNRLYWYRQTLGQGPEFLTYFQNEAQLEKSRLLSDRFSAERPKGSFSTLEIQRTEQGDSAMYLCASSFYRGNEKLFFGSGTQLSVL.

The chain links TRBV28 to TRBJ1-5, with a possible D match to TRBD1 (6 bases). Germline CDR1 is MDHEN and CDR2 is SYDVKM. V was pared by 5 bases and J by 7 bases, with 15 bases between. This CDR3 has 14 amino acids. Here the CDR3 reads CASSTTGWWQPQHF. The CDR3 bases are TGTGCCAGCAGTACCACAGGGTGGTGGCAGCCCCAGCATTTT.

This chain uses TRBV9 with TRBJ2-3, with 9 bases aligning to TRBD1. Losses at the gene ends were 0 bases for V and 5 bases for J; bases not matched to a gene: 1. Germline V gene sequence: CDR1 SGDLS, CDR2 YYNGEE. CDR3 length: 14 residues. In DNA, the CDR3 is TGTGCCAGCAGCGTAGGACAGGGGGTAGATACGCAGTATTTT. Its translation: CASSVGQGVDTQYF.

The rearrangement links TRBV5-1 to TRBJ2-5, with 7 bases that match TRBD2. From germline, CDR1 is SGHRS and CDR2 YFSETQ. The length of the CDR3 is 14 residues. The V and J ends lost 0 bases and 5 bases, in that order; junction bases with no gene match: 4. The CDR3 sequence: CASSLGLAGETQYF. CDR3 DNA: TGCGCCAGCAGCTTGGGACTAGCCGGGGAGACCCAGTACTTC.

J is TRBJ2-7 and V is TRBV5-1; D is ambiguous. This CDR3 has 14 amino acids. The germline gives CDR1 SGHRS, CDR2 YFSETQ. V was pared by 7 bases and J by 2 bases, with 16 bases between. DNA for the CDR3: TGCGCCAGCTCCGCTCCGGAGTCTACCTACGAGCAGTACTTC. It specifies CASSAPESTYEQYF.

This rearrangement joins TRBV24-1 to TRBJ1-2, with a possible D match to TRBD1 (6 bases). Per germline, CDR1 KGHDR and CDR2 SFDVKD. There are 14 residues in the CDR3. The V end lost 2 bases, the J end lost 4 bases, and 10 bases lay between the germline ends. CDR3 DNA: TGTGCCACCAGTGATTCCCTGGACAGCTATGGCTACACCTTC. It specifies CATSDSLDSYGYTF.